The sequence of this TCR beta chain was determined in a study of Graves' ophthalmopathy and Graves' hyperthyroidism. Study-level points and caveats: Progression of ophthalmopathy was predicted by the model with 70% to 71% sensitivity and just under 75% specificity.

RNA transcripts were the template, and TCR beta CDR3 regions were amplified from them. HTBI primers were used in a first-round RT-PCR, which preceded a second-round multiplex PCR. TCRdb ran MiXCR on the multiplex PCR reads and lists one entry per CDR3 protein. The sample has over a million distinct CDR3 sequences, about two fifths seen once. Worth noting for this clonotype: Its antigen is unidentified.

CDR1 LNHDA and CDR2 SQIVND come from the germline V gene (reference sequence). Trimming cost V 5 bases and J 3 bases, with 16 bases left between them. The CDR3 extends over 16 amino acids. The study recruited hyperthyroidism patients aged 18 to 65 who were newly diagnosed, under 2 months' duration. Orbital computed tomography, thyroid ultrasound, TRAb, serum thyroxine and clinical symptoms formed the basis of diagnosis. Input material: peripheral blood or thyroid tissue (not recorded which). The sequence derives from an adult man with Graves' hyperthyroidism. V usage is TRBV19 and J usage is TRBJ2-2; maybe TRBD1 (6 bases). The CDR3 here is CASSFLGARDTGELFF. The CDR3 DNA reads as TGTGCCAGTAGTTTCTTGGGGGCGCGAGACACCGGGGAGCTGTTTTTT.